These T cell receptor beta chains were read from a single sample in a study of CD8+CD57+ T cells in acquired aplastic anemia. A single record per CDR3 protein comes from TCRdb applying MiXCR to the reads. The sample includes roughly 150,000 distinct CDR3 sequences, about 45% of them seen just once. Input material: sorted CD4+, CD8+, or CD8+CD57+ T cells (not recorded which) from PBMCs. Receptors were obtained from a human donor with aplastic anemia. Each CDR3 is given with its conserved first and last residue. The order of the fields is V gene, D gene, clone size, J gene, CDR3 DNA, CDR3 protein. A D gene is named only where the DNA matches it firmly. Clone sizes are given selectively: once, few, many, or a class where the clone is expanded.

TRBV2	TRBD2	many	TRBJ2-1	TGTGCCAGCAAAGGACTAGCGGGAGGGGAGCAGTTCTTC	CASKGLAGGEQFF
TRBV30	NA	NA	TRBJ1-4	TGTGCCTGGAGTGTACAGGAAAAACTGTTTTTT	CAWSVQEKLFF
TRBV3-1	TRBD2	NA	TRBJ2-1	TGTGCCAGCAGCCTGGGACTAGCGGGAGGGCGGAAGTTCTTC	CASSLGLAGGRKFF
TRBV5-1	TRBD1	NA	TRBJ2-3	TGCGCCAGCAGCTTGGGACAGGGGAAGGGCACAGATACGCAGTATTTT	CASSLGQGKGTDTQYF
TRBV19	NA	many	TRBJ2-7	TGTGCCAGTAGCCAGGACAGCTCCTACGAGCAGTACTTC	CASSQDSSYEQYF
TRBV30	NA	few	TRBJ1-5	TGTGCCTGGAGGCTTGAAAGCAATCAGCCCCAGCATTTT	CAWRLESNQPQHF
TRBV7-8	NA	many	TRBJ2-5	TGTGCCAGCAGCTTATACGGGGGCGCGGATCAGGAGACCCAGTACTTC	CASSLYGGADQETQYF
TRBV20-1	NA	NA	TRBJ1-1	TGCAGTGCTAGAGAAGGGTCCGAGGGGAGCACTGAAGCTTTCTTT	CSAREGSEGSTEAFF
TRBV19	NA	few	TRBJ2-4	TGTGCCAGTAGTATAGAATTTGGGCAGCAGAAACCCGGAGCAATTGGCATTCAGTACTTC	CASSIEFGQQKPGAIGIQYF
TRBV15	NA	NA	TRBJ2-1	TGTGCCACCAGCCCGGCCAGGGGCCAGAACTACAATGAGCAGTTCTTC	CATSPARGQNYNEQFF
TRBV20-1	NA	NA	TRBJ2-3	TGCAGTGCTAGAGAGGGGGGTGATACGCAGTATTTT	CSAREGGDTQYF
TRBV24-1	TRBD2	NA	TRBJ2-7	TGTGCCACCAGTGATTTTGGGCTAGCGGGAGTGGGCGAGCAGTACTTC	CATSDFGLAGVGEQYF
TRBV6-5	NA	many	TRBJ2-7	TGTGCCAGCAGTTATGGGACTGGATACTACGAGCAGTACTTC	CASSYGTGYYEQYF
TRBV19	NA	NA	TRBJ1-6	TGTGCCAGTAGTCCAGGAACTCATTCACCCCTCCACTTT	CASSPGTHSPLHF
TRBV2	TRBD1	many	TRBJ1-2	TGTGCCAGCAGTGAAGGGGGTGGACAGGAAACAAGCTACACCTTC	CASSEGGGQETSYTF
TRBV29-1	NA	few	TRBJ1-2	TGCAGCGTTACGGGAGGGTCCTTCTATGGCTACACCTTC	CSVTGGSFYGYTF
TRBV10-3	TRBD1	NA	TRBJ2-7	TGTGCCGTCTCAAACAGGGGGGAAACCTACGAGCAGTACTTC	CAVSNRGETYEQYF
TRBV19	TRBD2	NA	TRBJ2-5	TGTGCCAGTAGTATGAGCGGGGGGGCTTATGAGACCCAGTACTTC	CASSMSGGAYETQYF
TRBV28	NA	many	TRBJ2-5	TGTGCCAGCAGTATACAGTTCGAGACCCAGTACTTC	CASSIQFETQYF
TRBV20-1	NA	many	TRBJ1-3	TGCAGTGCTAGAGATGACGGCGAGGACAGAGCCCGAAACACCATATATTTT	CSARDDGEDRARNTIYF
TRBV12-3/TRBV12-4	NA	NA	TRBJ1-1	TGTGCCAGCAGTTTAGGCGGTACAGGGACGGTCACTGAAGCTCTCTTT	CASSLGGTGTVTEALF
TRBV2	NA	NA	TRBJ1-5	TGTGCCAGCAGAGGCGTCAGGGGAAACAATCAGCCCCAGCATTTT	CASRGVRGNNQPQHF
TRBV9	NA	many	TRBJ2-2	TGTGCCAGCAGCCCGGGCATCTTTGGGGAGCTGTTTTTT	CASSPGIFGELFF
TRBV4-1	NA	NA	TRBJ2-7	TGCGCCAGCAGCCCGTTGGAGGGTTACGAGCAGTACTTC	CASSPLEGYEQYF
TRBV29-1	NA	NA	TRBJ1-2	TGCAGCGCTGTAGTAGGATCGGCCTATGGCTACACCTTC	CSAVVGSAYGYTF
TRBV15	NA	once	TRBJ2-7	TGTGCCACCAGCAGAGACGGGAACTACGAGCAGTACTTC	CATSRDGNYEQYF
TRBV9	TRBD1	NA	TRBJ1-6	TGTGCCAGCAGCTTCCAGGGGGATTCACCCCTCCACTTT	CASSFQGDSPLHF
TRBV6-1	NA	many	TRBJ2-5	TGTGCCAGCAGCGCCCCGACTAGTCGGGTGGGGACCCAGTACTTC	CASSAPTSRVGTQYF
TRBV11-2	NA	NA	TRBJ2-3	TGTGCCAGCACCAAAGGGGGCGGGAGGTCAGCTACGCAGTATTTT	CASTKGGGRSATQYF
TRBV10-1	NA	NA	TRBJ2-2	TGCGCCAGCGGTCAGGGGAGGGACACCGGGGAGCTGCTTTTT	CASGQGRDTGELLF
TRBV6-1	NA	NA	TRBJ1-5	TGTGCCAGCAGTGCACAAACTAGCAATCAGCCCCAGCATTTT	CASSAQTSNQPQHF
TRBV2	NA	many	TRBJ1-5	TGTGCCAGCAGGGACCTCCCAAGGAGTCAGCCCCAGCATTTT	CASRDLPRSQPQHF
TRBV27	NA	few	TRBJ2-2	TGTGCCAGCAGTCATATTTCGGTTCAGACGAACACCGGGGAGCTGTTTTTT	CASSHISVQTNTGELFF
TRBV20-1	TRBD2	once	TRBJ2-7	TGCAGTGCTAAATGGGCGGGAGGTCCAGGGGAGCAGTACTTC	CSAKWAGGPGEQYF
TRBV10-3	NA	NA	TRBJ2-1	TGTGCCACCCGACAGGACCTCTACTCCTACAATGAGCAGTTCTTC	CATRQDLYSYNEQFF
TRBV29-1	TRBD1	few	TRBJ1-2	TGCAGCGTAACAGGGGAGGGCTATGGCTACACCTTC	CSVTGEGYGYTF
TRBV24-1	TRBD1	NA	TRBJ1-3	TGTGCCACCAGTGATTCTCCAAAGACAGGGGGCTATGGAAACACCATATATTTT	CATSDSPKTGGYGNTIYF
TRBV5-6	NA	few	TRBJ1-4	TGTGCCAGCAGCTTTCGTCGGACTAATGAAAAACTGTTTTTT	CASSFRRTNEKLFF
TRBV2	NA	many	TRBJ2-1	TGTGCCAGCAACGGATTAGCGGCTTACAATGAGCAGTTCTTC	CASNGLAAYNEQFF